This T cell receptor (beta chain) was found in a study of blood T cell repertoires in COVID-19. Study overall: Acute and convalescent COVID-19 specimens originated in the United States, Italy and Spain. T cells, B-cell-depleted T cells, or PBMCs provided the cDNA or gDNA that served as material.

Authors' methods: Estimated nucleated cell counts came from reference gene primer amplification. Some clones are missing from TCRdb's copy, which holds only in-frame ones; the method was immunoSEQ multiplex PCR. The DNA gave D and trimming, while V, J and clone size come from that table. The data hold about 260,000 clones, with roughly 88% observed a single time. The specimen sequenced was peripheral blood. The receptor was derived from a human donor in a cohort sampled during active COVID-19.

CDR3 coding DNA: TGTGCCAGCAGCCCCGGGACTAGCGGGGGTGAGTACTTC. Translated, it gives CASSPGTSGGEYF. This chain connects TRBV12-3 or TRBV12-4 to TRBJ2-7, with 14 bases matching TRBD2. The CDR3 runs 13 residues. With V trimmed by 6 bases and J by 11 bases, 6 bases remained unmatched.